The 26 T cell receptor beta chains reported below all come from one sample, sequenced in a study of T cell changes during pregnancy in multiple sclerosis. Using immunoSEQ multiplex PCR, the repertoire was profiled, and TCRdb retains in-frame clones only, with some absent. The sample records more than 25,000 clones, 87% being singletons. Sequencing used CD8+ T cells from peripheral blood mononuclear cells, obtained in the first trimester of pregnancy. Receptors originate from a female donor with multiple sclerosis, enrolled in a pregnancy study.

CDR3 region: CASSGTSGDTTDTQYF. DNA of the CDR3: TGTGCCAGCAGCGGGACTAGCGGGGACACCACAGATACGCAGTATTTT. The chain recombines TRBV6-4 with TRBJ2-3, with 13 bases that match TRBD2. Germline V CDR1 and CDR2: MRHNA, SNTAGT. The CDR3 is 16 amino acids. After removal of 6 bases from V and 2 bases from J, the junction contained 5 bases not matched to a gene.

The chain carries TRBV25-1 and TRBJ1-2; D possibly corresponds to TRBD1 (5 bases). The germline CDR1 and CDR2 sequences are MGHDK and SYGVNS. This CDR3 has 13 residues. Trimming left V 4 bases short and J 4 bases short, with 10 bases between. The DNA of the CDR3 is TGTGCCAGCAGTGGGCCGGGACTCTATGGCTACACCTTC. This sequence encodes CASSGPGLYGYTF.

The V call is TRBV7-9, the J call TRBJ2-5, with 9 bases matching TRBD2. Germline CDR1 and CDR2: SEHNR and FQNEAQ (reference sequence). J lost 1 base, V lost 3 bases, and 9 bases had no gene match. CDR3 length: 17 amino acids. This CDR3 is CASSLPSAGGPQETQYF. The DNA of the CDR3 is TGTGCCAGCAGCTTGCCCTCGGCGGGGGGGCCCCAAGAGACCCAGTACTTC.

V usage is TRBV27 and J usage is TRBJ2-1; TRBD1 aligns across 7 bases. Trimming at V came to 7 bases and at J to 3 bases, leaving 9 bases not matched to a gene. CDR1 and CDR2 (germline): MNHEY, SMNVEV (reference sequence). This CDR3 is 15 amino acids long. CDR3 nucleotides: TGTGCCAGCACCGAATCCGGGACAGACTACAATGAGCAGTTCTTC. It specifies CASTESGTDYNEQFF.

The chain combines TRBV27 with TRBJ2-2; 9 bases fit TRBD2. The CDR3 spans 20 residues. CDR1 MNHEY and CDR2 SMNVEV come from the germline V gene (reference sequence). The junction had 16 bases not matched to a gene; V was cut back by 5 bases and J by 0 bases. CDR3 protein: CASSLLNGLAQFTNTGELFF. The CDR3 region has the DNA TGTGCCAGCAGTCTCCTTAACGGACTAGCGCAATTCACGAACACCGGGGAGCTGTTTTTT.

V gene TRBV6-5 combines with J gene TRBJ2-1; TRBD1 matches 9 bases. The length of the CDR3 is 12 residues. Germline V CDR1 and CDR2: MNHEY, SVGAGI. The V gene end was trimmed by 6 bases and the J gene end by 8 bases; junction bases not matched to a gene: 2. DNA of the CDR3: TGTGCCAGCAGCGACAGGGGGTATGAGCAGTTCTTC. This translates into CASSDRGYEQFF.

There are a few counts of this clone. The rearrangement uses TRBV7-9 and TRBJ1-2, with 7 bases identical to TRBD1. The ends lost 5 bases at V and 8 bases at J; junction bases unmatched: 17. The length of the CDR3 is 16 residues. From germline, CDR1 is SEHNR and CDR2 FQNEAQ (reference sequence). CDR3 protein: CASSTPTGTLARGYTF. CDR3 nucleotide sequence: TGTGCCAGCAGCACCCCGACAGGGACCTTAGCGCGCGGCTACACCTTC.

This clone was seen a single time. V is TRBV27 and J is TRBJ2-5; 9 bases are a match to TRBD1. V was clipped by 7 bases and J by 10 bases; unmatched bases: 13. Germline V gene data show CDR1 as MNHEY and CDR2 as SMNVEV (reference sequence). CDR3 length: 14 amino acids. In DNA form, the CDR3 reads TGTGCCAGCACCACAACGGGACAGGGTGGAGACCAGTACTTC. This codes for CASTTTGQGGDQYF.

This clone has only a few counts. The chain has TRBV7-8 and TRBJ1-2, with 10 positions matching TRBD1. V was pared by 3 bases and J by 6 bases, with 4 bases of the junction left unmatched. Germline CDR1 is SGHVS and CDR2 is FQNEAQ. The CDR3 has 14 amino acids. The CDR3 nucleotides are TGTGCCAGCAGCTTGGTGACAGGGGGCGATGGCTACACCTTC. It encodes CASSLVTGGDGYTF.

The gene calls are TRBV6-6 and TRBJ2-7; D might be TRBD1 (5 bases). Trimming took 3 bases from V and 2 from J, leaving 11 bases between them. Germline assignment: CDR1 MNHNY and CDR2 SVGAGI (reference sequence). The length of the CDR3 is 14 residues. In DNA form, the CDR3 reads TGTGCCAGCAGTTATCCCGACAGTACCTACGAGCAGTACTTC. The encoded protein is CASSYPDSTYEQYF.

The rearrangement uses TRBV7-2 and TRBJ2-3, with 14 bases matching TRBD2. The CDR3 has 18 amino acids. Germline V gives CDR1 SGHTA, CDR2 FQGNSA. The ends lost 3 bases at V and 2 bases at J; junction bases unmatched: 7. The CDR3 coding sequence is TGTGCCAGCAGCTTCCGACTAGCGGGAGGGGCGTACACAGATACGCAGTATTTT. Translated, it gives CASSFRLAGGAYTDTQYF.

The V and J genes are TRBV4-1 and TRBJ2-7; possibly TRBD1 for D (5 bases). The length of the CDR3 is 16 residues. V gave up 0 bases and J gave up 2 bases, with 14 bases separating them. Looked up from germline, CDR1 is MGHRA and CDR2 is YSYEKL. The CDR3 DNA follows: TGCGCCAGCAGCCAAGATCCCCAAGGACAAACCTACGAGCAGTACTTC. It translates to CASSQDPQGQTYEQYF.

This clone occurred once. This CDR3 reads CASTPSSASSYNEQFF. The DNA for the CDR3 is TGTGCCAGTACGCCTTCAAGCGCCAGCTCCTACAATGAGCAGTTCTTC. The chain combines TRBV19 with TRBJ2-1; no firm D call. The CDR3 consists of 16 residues. Deletions cut 7 bases from V and 0 bases from J, with 16 bases between. Germline CDR1 reads LNHDA; CDR2 reads SQIVND (reference sequence).

This clone is classed as medium-sized. The rearrangement links TRBV7-3 to TRBJ1-1, with 7 bases matching TRBD1. This CDR3 spans 14 amino acids. Germline V CDR1 and CDR2: SGHTA, FQGTGA. J gave up 6 bases and V 5 bases, and 9 bases lay outside the gene matches. For the CDR3, the DNA is TGTGCCAGCAGCGCATTTGACGGACAGGCTGAAGCTTTCTTT. Its protein product is CASSAFDGQAEAFF.

In this sample, this clone turned up once. A read error is likely here: a far larger clone is one base away. The chain carries TRBV1 and TRBJ1-5. TRBV1 is a documented pseudogene. This CDR3 has 14 residues. CDR3 coding DNA: TGCACCAGCAGCTCGGAAGCGGGCAGTCAGCCCCAGCATTTT. Residues: CTSSSEAGSQPQHF.

This chain uses TRBV14 with TRBJ2-1, with 8 bases aligning to TRBD1. V was clipped by 1 base and J by 9 bases; unmatched bases: 8. The CDR3 is 15 residues long. Looked up from germline, CDR1 is SGHDN and CDR2 is FVKESK. CDR3 in amino acids: CASSQVGQGWVEQFF. CDR3 in DNA: TGTGCCAGCAGCCAAGTAGGACAGGGTTGGGTTGAGCAGTTCTTC.

This clone was found a few times. The J gene is TRBJ2-7, the V gene TRBV27; 12 bases are shared with TRBD1. The CDR3 has 14 amino acids. Germline CDR1 and CDR2: MNHEY and SMNVEV (reference sequence). V shed 5 bases, J shed 5 bases, and the junction held 4 bases outside the gene matches. The CDR3 here is CASSPGTGGNEQYF. CDR3 in DNA: TGTGCCAGCAGTCCCGGGACAGGGGGCAACGAGCAGTACTTC.

This clone was detected ten times or more. The V gene is TRBV5-6, the J gene TRBJ2-5, with 9 bases aligning to TRBD1. The CDR3 spans 12 residues. Unmatched junction bases numbered 5, after V lost 5 bases and J lost 9 bases. CDR1 is SGHDT and CDR2 is YYEEEE in the germline V gene. The CDR3 region is CASRATGGPQYF. In nucleotides, the CDR3 is TGTGCCAGCAGAGCGACAGGGGGGCCCCAGTACTTC.

CDR3 loop: CATSSGDRGNEQFF. CDR3 DNA sequence: TGTGCCACCAGCAGTGGCGACAGGGGTAATGAGCAGTTCTTC. This chain links TRBV15 with TRBJ2-1; TRBD1 agrees at 8 bases. V was pared by 3 bases and J by 7 bases, with 5 bases of the junction left unmatched. The germline CDR1 and CDR2 sequences are LNHNV and YYDKDF (reference sequence). The CDR3 has 14 residues.

The genes are TRBV2 and TRBJ2-1; D is unresolved. Germline CDR1 reads SNHLY; CDR2 reads FYNNEI. The CDR3 length is 13 residues. V dropped 2 bases and J dropped 7 bases, with 9 bases sitting between them. CDR3 region: CASSETAKNEQFF. The CDR3 region has the DNA TGTGCCAGCAGTGAAACAGCAAAGAATGAGCAGTTCTTC.

The V call is TRBV13, the J call TRBJ1-1, with no clear D. This CDR3 comprises 14 residues. Germline lookup yields CDR1 PRHDT and CDR2 FYEKMQ (reference sequence). Trimming removed 3 bases from V and 3 bases from J, with 11 bases in between. DNA of the CDR3: TGTGCCAGCAGCTTGGGCCTTACCCACACTGAAGCTTTCTTT. This translates into CASSLGLTHTEAFF.

The J gene is TRBJ1-2, the V gene TRBV10-3, with 11 positions matching TRBD1. The CDR3 is 16 residues long. The germline V gene encodes CDR1 ENHRY and CDR2 SYGVKD. The V segment lost 0 bases and the J segment 6 bases; nucleotides outside the gene matches: 6. CDR3 sequence: CAISESRTGGVHGYTF. DNA for the CDR3: TGTGCCATCAGTGAGTCTCGGACAGGGGGCGTTCATGGCTACACCTTC.

The rearrangement uses TRBV19 and TRBJ2-7, with 7 bases identical to TRBD2. The germline CDR1 and CDR2 sequences are LNHDA and SQIVND (reference sequence). The V segment lost 0 bases and the J segment 4 bases; nucleotides outside the gene matches: 9. The CDR3 contains 16 residues. DNA for the CDR3: TGTGCCAGTAGTATAGATCTTGAGAGCGGGATATACGAGCAGTACTTC. Translating it yields CASSIDLESGIYEQYF.

This chain uses TRBV30 with TRBJ2-1, with D possibly matching TRBD2 (5 bases). The V end lost 1 base, the J end lost 0 bases, and 13 bases lay between the germline ends. The V gene's germline CDR1 is GTSNPN and CDR2 SVGIG (reference sequence). The CDR3 is made up of 16 amino acids. The CDR3 region is CAWSELAEPSYNEQFF. The CDR3, as DNA: TGTGCCTGGAGTGAGCTAGCAGAACCCTCCTACAATGAGCAGTTCTTC.

This clone was counted ten times or more. Other DNA sequences within the sample encode an identical CDR3. The chain is built from TRBV5-1 and TRBJ2-7; TRBD1 might be the D (5 bases). V was shortened by 6 bases and J by 2 bases, with 12 bases between the two germline ends. Germline-derived CDR1 and CDR2 are SGHRS and YFSETQ. The length of the CDR3 is 13 residues. The CDR3 region has the DNA TGCGCCAGCACCCCGACAGAAACCTACGAGCAGTACTTC. Translating it yields CASTPTETYEQYF.

The rearrangement links TRBV27 to TRBJ2-3; tentatively, D is TRBD1 (6 bases). The germline V and J ends were trimmed by 3 bases and 0 bases, with 13 bases remaining between them. The CDR3 extends over 16 amino acids. Germline values: CDR1 MNHEY, CDR2 SMNVEV (reference sequence). The CDR3 DNA is TGTGCCAGCAGTTTGGGACACGTGTTGAGCACAGATACGCAGTATTTT. This translates into CASSLGHVLSTDTQYF.